This T cell receptor (beta chain) appears in the sequencing data of a study of early T cells in non-severe SARS-CoV-2 infection. At the level of the study: Bulk RNA isolated from unsorted whole blood underwent sequencing; chains were not paired.

The CDR3 loop spans 17 amino acids. CDR1 SGHTS and CDR2 YDEGEE come from the germline V gene. Deletions cut 2 bases from V and 6 bases from J, with 23 bases between. Molecules of cDNA were individually given unique molecular identifiers that were attached to them. TCRdb called the 5' RACE reads again in MiXCR, with one record for every CDR3 protein. The sample has some 71,000 distinct CDR3 sequences, roughly a tenth seen once. The chain carries TRBV5-8 and TRBJ1-1; D is uncertain. Sequenced sample: whole blood. The TCR comes from an adult who was a healthcare worker with PCR-confirmed SARS-CoV-2 infection or an uninfected control (not recorded which). This chain's CDR3 is CASSFDQGADTTAEAFF. CDR3 DNA sequence: TGTGCCAGCAGCTTCGACCAAGGCGCGGATACTACGGCTGAAGCTTTCTTT.